The T cell receptor beta chain described here comes from a study of OX40 agonist ivuxolimab in advanced cancers. Profiled with immunoSEQ multiplex PCR; TCRdb holds only in-frame clones, not every one. The table shows over 85,000 clones, with around 88% occurring only once. Trimming cost V 1 base and J 1 base, with 12 bases left between them. Germline V lookup: CDR1 SGDLS, CDR2 YYNGEE. CDR3 length equals 16 residues. The V gene is TRBV9, the J gene TRBJ1-3, with no clear D. The TCR was taken from an adult with an advanced solid tumor such as melanoma, head and neck, liver or kidney cancer. This specimen consisted of CD4+ or CD8+ T cells sorted from blood, obtained in a trial of the OX40 agonist ivuxolimab. Here the CDR3 DNA reads TGTGCCAGCAGCGTAATTGTAGGTTTGTCTGGAAACACCATATATTTT. Translated: CASSVIVGLSGNTIYF.